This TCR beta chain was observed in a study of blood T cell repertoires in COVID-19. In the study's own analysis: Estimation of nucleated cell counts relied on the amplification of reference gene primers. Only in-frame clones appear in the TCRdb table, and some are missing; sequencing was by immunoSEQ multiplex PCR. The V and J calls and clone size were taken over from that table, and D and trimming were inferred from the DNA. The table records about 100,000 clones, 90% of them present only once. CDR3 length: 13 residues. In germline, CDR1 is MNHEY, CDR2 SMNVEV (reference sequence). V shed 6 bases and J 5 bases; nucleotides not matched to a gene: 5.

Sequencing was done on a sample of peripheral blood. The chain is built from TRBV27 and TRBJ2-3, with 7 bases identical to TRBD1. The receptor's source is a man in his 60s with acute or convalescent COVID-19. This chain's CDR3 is CASREGAIDTQYF. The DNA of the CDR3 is TGTGCCAGCAGAGAGGGGGCGATAGATACGCAGTATTTT.